This TCR beta chain derives from a study of T cells in Graves' hyperthyroidism and ophthalmopathy. This clonotype was detected ten times or more. Template material for amplifying TCR beta CDR3 regions consisted of RNA transcripts. TCR CDR3 underwent first-round RT-PCR with the HTBI primer set. MiXCR was run by TCRdb on the multiplex PCR reads, yielding one entry per CDR3 protein. The data contain roughly 550,000 distinct CDR3 sequences, 16% of them seen just once; the ten biggest clones take up around 28%. The CDR3 runs to 13 residues. Trimming cost V 10 bases and J 6 bases, with 13 bases left between them.

What was sequenced was blood. The origin of this receptor is a woman aged 25 to 39 with Graves' ophthalmopathy. V and J are TRBV12-3 or TRBV12-4 and TRBJ1-6; D unclear. The CDR3 DNA sequence: TGTGCCACCCGGAGTCAACCTAATTCACCCCTCCACTTT. This codes for CATRSQPNSPLHF.